The 18 T cell receptor beta chains below come from one sample, sequenced in a study of lymphopenia after photon versus proton radiotherapy. The table came from immunoSEQ multiplex PCR; TCRdb's copy has only in-frame clones and leaves some out. The table records approximately 160,000 clones, 75% to 90% of them present only once. The sequencing here drew on peripheral blood, taken from a patient treated with photon-based radiotherapy. The source of these receptors is a man aged 50-60 years with gastric cancer.

The V call is TRBV28, the J call TRBJ2-2; 7 bases map to TRBD1. J lost 5 bases, V lost 2 bases, and 5 bases had no gene match. Germline V gene data show CDR1 as MDHEN and CDR2 as SYDVKM. The CDR3 is made up of 15 amino acids. The CDR3 reads CASSLQGVRTGELFF. CDR3 DNA: TGTGCCAGCAGTTTACAGGGGGTTCGAACCGGGGAGCTGTTTTTT.

The chain employs TRBV5-1 and TRBJ2-6; D may correspond to TRBD1 or TRBD2 (5 bases each). Germline V gene sequence: CDR1 SGHRS, CDR2 YFSETQ. This CDR3 has 15 residues. The V end lost 1 base, the J end lost 4 bases, and 9 bases lay between the germline ends. CDR3 loop: CASSLLGVGANVLTF. CDR3 in DNA: TGCGCCAGCAGCTTGTTGGGGGTAGGGGCCAACGTCCTGACTTTC. Full variable domain (remainder filled in from reference TRBV5-1 and TRBJ2-6): KAGVTQTPRYLIKTRGQQVTLSCSPISGHRSVSWYQQTPGQGLQFLFEYFSETQRNKGNFPGRFSGRQFSNSRSEMNVSTLELGDSALYLCASSLLGVGANVLTFGAGSRLTVL.

The chain links TRBV9 to TRBJ2-3, with 7 bases fitting TRBD2. The V and J ends lost 3 bases and 2 bases, in that order; junction bases with no gene match: 6. This CDR3 is 15 amino acids long. Germline V gives CDR1 SGDLS, CDR2 YYNGEE. The CDR3 loop is CASSASGVLTDTQYF. CDR3 in DNA: TGTGCCAGCAGCGCTAGCGGAGTTCTCACAGATACGCAGTATTTT.

This chain links TRBV18 with TRBJ2-5; D uncertain. V was trimmed by 0 bases and J by 1 base, leaving 6 bases between them. Germline V gene lookup returns CDR1 KGHSH and CDR2 LQKENI. CDR3 size: 14 residues. The CDR3 loop reads CASSPPSSQETQYF. The DNA for the CDR3 is TGTGCCAGCTCACCACCGAGCAGCCAAGAGACCCAGTACTTC. The whole variable domain, filled in from reference TRBV18 and TRBJ2-5, reads NAGVMQNPRHLVRRRGQEARLRCSPMKGHSHVYWYRQLPEEGLKFMVYLQKENIIDESGMPKERFSAEFPKEGPSILRIQQVVRGDSAAYFCASSPPSSQETQYFGPGTRLLVL.

This clone was seen only a few times. The rearrangement uses TRBV10-1 and TRBJ1-1, with D perhaps matching TRBD1 (6 bases). V shed 8 bases and J shed 1 base, with 14 bases lying between them. The CDR3 is made up of 14 amino acids. Germline CDR1 WNHNN, CDR2 SYGVQD (reference sequence). CDR3 sequence: CASLHRGANTEAFF. The CDR3 nucleotides are TGCGCCAGCCTCCATAGGGGGGCGAACACTGAAGCTTTCTTT.

This sequence joins TRBV11-2 and TRBJ2-3; D is perhaps TRBD1 (5 bases). CDR3 length equals 13 residues. Germline-derived CDR1 and CDR2 are SGHAT and FQNNGV. Trimming cost V 1 base and J 9 bases, with 11 bases left between them. The CDR3 DNA sequence: TGTGCCAGCAGCTTAGTGACAGAAAAGACGCAGTATTTT. Translating gives CASSLVTEKTQYF. Complete variable domain (other parts from reference TRBV11-2 and TRBJ2-3): EAGVAQSPRYKIIEKRQSVAFWCNPISGHATLYWYQQILGQGPKLLIQFQNNGVVDDSQLPKDRFSAERLKGVDSTLKIQPAKLEDSAVYLCASSLVTEKTQYFGPGTRLTVL.

The rearrangement links TRBV10-3 to TRBJ1-5; D perhaps matches TRBD1 (6 bases). The V end was cut by 4 bases, the J end by 5 bases, with 15 bases between. Germline V CDR1 and CDR2: ENHRY, SYGVKD. This CDR3 comprises 15 residues. CDR3 loop: CAISGDGGAHQPQHF. DNA of the CDR3: TGTGCCATCAGTGGTGATGGGGGGGCCCATCAGCCCCAGCATTTT.

The rearrangement uses TRBV5-8 and TRBJ2-3; 8 positions agree with TRBD1. Germline V CDR1 and CDR2: SGHTS, YDEGEE. This CDR3 comprises 16 residues. Trimming cost V 3 bases and J 1 base; bases outside gene matches: 7. CDR3 region: CASSSFGQGGTDTQYF. In nucleotides, the CDR3 is TGTGCCAGCAGCTCCTTCGGACAGGGAGGCACAGATACGCAGTATTTT.

The V call is TRBV13, the J call TRBJ1-1; D is undetermined. The germline V gene encodes CDR1 PRHDT and CDR2 FYEKMQ (reference sequence). CDR3 size: 12 residues. V gave up 1 base and J gave up 7 bases, with 7 bases separating them. CDR3 loop: CASSLAAGEAFF. CDR3 in DNA: TGTGCCAGCAGCTTAGCGGCAGGTGAAGCTTTCTTT.

The chain is built from TRBV7-9 and TRBJ2-5, with 9 positions matching TRBD2. Trimming cost V 4 bases and J 5 bases; bases outside gene matches: 8. Germline V gene sequence: CDR1 SEHNR, CDR2 FQNEAQ (reference sequence). The CDR3 runs to 15 residues. The DNA for the CDR3 is TGTGCCAGCAGCTCGCCTAGCGGGATGGAGGAGACCCAGTACTTC. Its translation: CASSSPSGMEETQYF. Based on the CDR3 plus reference TRBV7-9 and TRBJ2-5, the full variable domain is DTGVSQNPRHKITKRGQNVTFRCDPISEHNRLYWYRQTLGQGPEFLTYFQNEAQLEKSRLLSDRFSAERPKGSFSTLEIQRTEQGDSAMYLCASSSPSGMEETQYFGPGTRLLVL.

The chain employs TRBV7-6 and TRBJ2-1; D call uncertain. The CDR3 consists of 15 residues. Germline V gene data show CDR1 as SGHVS and CDR2 as FNYEAQ. Trimming took off 1 base at V and 3 bases at J, with 10 bases between the two ends. The CDR3 protein is CASSLGAGLYNEQFF. In nucleotides, the CDR3 is TGTGCCAGCAGCTTAGGGGCAGGCCTCTACAATGAGCAGTTCTTC.

V is TRBV15 and J is TRBJ2-1, with D perhaps matching TRBD1 (6 bases). Trimming removed 3 bases from V and 5 bases from J, with 14 bases in between. The V gene's germline CDR1 is LNHNV and CDR2 YYDKDF (reference sequence). This CDR3 is built from 15 residues. The CDR3 is CATSSSLTGHNEQFF. The CDR3, as DNA: TGTGCCACCAGCAGCTCCTTGACAGGCCACAATGAGCAGTTCTTC.

The chain couples TRBV5-1 to TRBJ2-2, with 10 bases matching TRBD2. This CDR3 has 17 amino acids. J was trimmed by 2 bases and V by 4 bases; bases with no gene match: 8. Germline V gene lookup returns CDR1 SGHRS and CDR2 YFSETQ. The CDR3, as DNA: TGCGCCAGCAGCACGGCGCCTAGCGGGGGTAACACCGGGGAGCTGTTTTTT. Translation: CASSTAPSGGNTGELFF.

Concerning this clone: One end of the junction fails to match germline, which may point to a read error. The genes are TRBV19 and TRBJ2-3; the match to TRBD1 covers 7 bases. The length of the CDR3 is 16 residues. CDR1 is LNHDA and CDR2 is SQIVND in the germline V gene (reference sequence). CDR3 in amino acids: CASSITWTGLPDTQYF. Here the CDR3 DNA reads TGCGCCAGTAGTATTACCTGGACAGGTCTCCCGGATACGCAGTATTTT.

The chain has TRBV2 and TRBJ2-5; D possibly corresponds to TRBD2 (6 bases). Germline values: CDR1 SNHLY, CDR2 FYNNEI. The CDR3 spans 14 residues. V lost 5 bases and J lost 5, with 15 bases in between. Here the CDR3 reads CASSTGRGVETQYF. The CDR3 DNA reads as TGTGCCAGCAGTACCGGGAGAGGAGTCGAGACCCAGTACTTC.

Only one count was recorded for this clone. The CDR3 DNA is TGTGCCAGCTCACCACTAGGCGACAGCATCACAGATACGCAGTATTTT. This translates into CASSPLGDSITDTQYF. The V gene is TRBV18, the J gene TRBJ2-3; a weak D match, TRBD1 (5 bases). Trimming pared 1 base from V and 2 bases from J, leaving 13 bases between. In germline, CDR1 is KGHSH, CDR2 LQKENI. This CDR3 is 16 amino acids long.

This clone has only a few counts. V gene TRBV7-2 combines with J gene TRBJ2-7; D unresolved. Germline values: CDR1 SGHTA, CDR2 FQGNSA. This CDR3 has 12 residues. The germline V and J ends were trimmed by 2 bases and 3 bases, with 5 bases remaining between them. CDR3 amino acids: CASSLTVYEQYF. The CDR3 coding sequence is TGTGCCAGCAGCTTAACGGTCTACGAGCAGTACTTC. The complete variable domain, with remaining parts taken from reference TRBV7-2 and TRBJ2-7, reads GAGVSQSPSNKVTEKGKDVELRCDPISGHTALYWYRQSLGQGLEFLIYFQGNSAPDKSGLPSDRFSAERTGGSVSTLTIQRTQQEDSAVYLCASSLTVYEQYFGPGTRLTVT.

This sequence joins TRBV5-6 and TRBJ2-7; 11 bases line up with TRBD2. This CDR3 spans 14 amino acids. J was trimmed by 4 bases and V by 4 bases; bases with no gene match: 4. The germline CDR1 and CDR2 sequences are SGHDT and YYEEEE. DNA for the CDR3: TGTGCCAGCAGCGGTACTAGCGGGAGATACGAGCAGTACTTC. It yields the protein CASSGTSGRYEQYF.